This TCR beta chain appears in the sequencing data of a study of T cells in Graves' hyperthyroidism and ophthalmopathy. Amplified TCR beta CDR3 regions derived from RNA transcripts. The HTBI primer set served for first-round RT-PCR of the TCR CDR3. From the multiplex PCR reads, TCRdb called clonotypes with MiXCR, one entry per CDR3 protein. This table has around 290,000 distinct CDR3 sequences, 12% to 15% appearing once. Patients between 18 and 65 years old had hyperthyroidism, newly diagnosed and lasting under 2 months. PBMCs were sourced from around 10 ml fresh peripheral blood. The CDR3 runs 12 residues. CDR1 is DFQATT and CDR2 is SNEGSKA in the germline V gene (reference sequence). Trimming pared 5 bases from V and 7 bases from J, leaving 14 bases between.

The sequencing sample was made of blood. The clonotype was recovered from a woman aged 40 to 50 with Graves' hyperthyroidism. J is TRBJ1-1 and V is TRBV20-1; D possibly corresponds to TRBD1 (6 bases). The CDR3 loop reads CSARGGRIEAFF. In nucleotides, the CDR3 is TGCAGTGCTCGGGGGGGGCGGATTGAAGCTTTCTTT.